The 4 T cell receptor beta chains in this list originate from one sample, sequenced in a study of beta chain features in type 1 diabetes. Isolated RNA was reverse transcribed in full, so expressed TCRB transcripts were sequenced. Assay: immunoSEQ multiplex PCR; the TCRdb copy retains only in-frame clones and omits some. The table records some 360,000 clones, roughly a fifth of them present only once. Sequencing was performed on naive CD4+ T cells from blood. These receptors originate from a woman aged 18-29 years in good health.

This clone was seen a handful of times. The chain employs TRBV18 and TRBJ1-1, with D perhaps TRBD1 (5 bases). CDR1 is KGHSH and CDR2 is LQKENI in the germline V gene. This CDR3 is 13 amino acids long. Trimming pared 3 bases from V and 7 bases from J, leaving 12 bases between. CDR3 protein: CASSPSTDYEAFF. CDR3 sequence (DNA): TGTGCCAGCTCACCTTCGACAGATTATGAAGCTTTCTTT.

This clone was counted between two and nine times. This rearrangement joins TRBV7-2 to TRBJ2-5; possible D gene TRBD2, 7 bases. Trimming cost V 2 bases and J 4 bases, with 11 bases left between them. CDR1 and CDR2 from the germline V gene are SGHTA and FQGNSA. CDR3 length: 14 amino acids. Written as DNA, the CDR3 is TGTGCCAGCAGCTTATACAGGGAGGGAGAGACCCAGTACTTC. Protein product: CASSLYREGETQYF.

CDR3 nucleotide sequence: TGCGCCAGCAGCGGAACTAGCGGGAGTTCCGAGCAGTACTTC. Translation gives CASSGTSGSSEQYF. This chain uses TRBV5-1 with TRBJ2-7; the match to TRBD2 covers 11 bases. Germline loops: CDR1 SGHRS, CDR2 YFSETQ. The ends lost 4 bases at V and 6 bases at J; junction bases unmatched: 6. The CDR3 length is 14 residues.

Of note for this clone: Other nucleotide sequences from this sample produce the same CDR3. The chain carries TRBV13 and TRBJ2-7, with D unclear. There are 12 residues in the CDR3. Trimming stripped 5 bases from V and 3 bases from J, with 8 bases between. Per germline, CDR1 PRHDT and CDR2 FYEKMQ (reference sequence). The CDR3 bases are TGTGCCAGCAGCCGACGAGGCTACGAGCAGTACTTC. This codes for CASSRRGYEQYF.